The rows below give T cell receptor beta chains drawn from one sample of a study of cytomegalovirus exposure and HLA in healthy donors. Data came from immunoSEQ multiplex PCR; TCRdb stores just in-frame clones and leaves some out. The profile shows over 150,000 clones, approximately 96% of them singletons. The sequenced material came from PBMCs. These receptors came from a woman between 18 and 29 years old in good health and CMV-seronegative. The conserved cysteine and the conserved F or W are not part of the CDR3 here.

ASSEEGRNYGYT	TRBV6-1	TRBJ1-2
ASSPLRHFDEQY	TRBV5-6	TRBJ2-7
ASSWRGTGGYEQY	TRBV5-6	TRBJ2-7
ASSAGGGTYEQY	TRBV9	TRBJ2-7
ASSPIATGVETQY	TRBV5-1	TRBJ2-5
ASSRNWRGGGDEQF	TRBV7-3	TRBJ2-1
ASSDRDRGFEAF	TRBV6-1	TRBJ1-1
ASKNGGAMNTEAF	TRBV21-1	TRBJ1-1
ASSSTLVTEAF	TRBV7-3	TRBJ1-1
ASSSDRAFSGGYT	TRBV7-2	TRBJ1-2
ASVGQTSDGYT	TRBV7-2	TRBJ1-2
ASSRTGGFGQPQH	TRBV6-5	TRBJ1-5
ASSGQGISGNTIY	TRBV9	TRBJ1-3
ASSVNLRGTSGGTGELF	TRBV9	TRBJ2-2
ASSPWLDRADTEAF	TRBV7-9	TRBJ1-1
ASSFIAGSTDTQY	TRBV7-9	TRBJ2-3
ASSLGQGFTDTQY	TRBV5-8	TRBJ2-3
ASKNTGEYGYT	TRBV4-2	TRBJ1-2
ASSESNRACETQY	TRBV10-1	TRBJ2-5
ASSQGRVGYEQY	TRBV4-1	TRBJ2-7
ASSLGGSTYNEQF	TRBV5-1	TRBJ2-1
ASSLERPAYGYT	TRBV5-6	TRBJ1-2
ASSQYKGPPADTQY	TRBV4-1	TRBJ2-3
ASSRTSGGSNEQF	TRBV6-5	TRBJ2-1
ASSEAGFSYEQY	TRBV6-1	TRBJ2-7
ASSLGSSTDNEQF	TRBV5-1	TRBJ2-1
ASSPPRSAGGKRNQPQH	TRBV5-6	TRBJ1-5
ASPGGGSTDTQY	TRBV7-9	TRBJ2-3
ASSDYRVGEQF	TRBV7-9	TRBJ2-1
ASLGVDHGYT	TRBV5-6	TRBJ1-2
ASSTGNGNIQY	TRBV6-5	TRBJ2-4
ASSDASYSYNEQF	TRBV6-4	TRBJ2-1
ASSLVAGSNEQF	TRBV11-2	TRBJ2-1
ATSRVIRGGPSGANVLT	TRBV15	TRBJ2-6
ASGLVTGQGSDSPLH	TRBV12-5	TRBJ1-6
ASSSWGRTAMNSPLH	TRBV7-9	TRBJ1-6
ASSWGTSGRTDTQY	TRBV6-5	TRBJ2-3
ASSVQGPGNQPQH	TRBV27	TRBJ1-5
ASSSGTRPDTQY	TRBV7-2	TRBJ2-3
ASSVEREATEAF	TRBV9	TRBJ1-1
ASSLTGYRNSPLH	TRBV7-3	TRBJ1-6
ASSAGSPISPYEQY	TRBV2	TRBJ2-7
ASSSDRGGTGYEQY	TRBV7-6	TRBJ2-7
ASSSASGGLNTQY	TRBV6-6	TRBJ2-3
ASRATGLAGETQY	TRBV6-6	TRBJ2-5
ASSLSRGHYGYT	TRBV7-8	TRBJ1-2
ASSIGFSASVTGELF	TRBV19	TRBJ2-2
ASSPSTGELF	TRBV7-3	TRBJ2-2
ASSYRVYSNQPQH	TRBV5-1	TRBJ1-5
ARPPGQGAPGYT	TRBV21-1	TRBJ1-2
ASSRPWEAGTDTQY	TRBV7-9	TRBJ2-3
ASSLLAGGPETQY	TRBV7-9	TRBJ2-5
ASSLAWLPGANVLT	TRBV7-8	TRBJ2-6
AISESSVSTDTQY	TRBV10-3	TRBJ2-3
SVESGPYGYT	TRBV29-1	TRBJ1-2